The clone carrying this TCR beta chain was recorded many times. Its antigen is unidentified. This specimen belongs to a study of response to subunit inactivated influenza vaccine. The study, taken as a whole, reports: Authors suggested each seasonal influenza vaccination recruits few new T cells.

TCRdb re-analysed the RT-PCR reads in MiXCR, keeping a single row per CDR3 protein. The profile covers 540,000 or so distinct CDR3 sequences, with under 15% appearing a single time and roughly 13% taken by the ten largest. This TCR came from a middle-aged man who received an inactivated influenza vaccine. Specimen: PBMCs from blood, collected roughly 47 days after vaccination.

CDR3 in amino acids: CASSQGGEAGGETQYF. DNA for the CDR3: TGTGCCAGCAGCCAAGGAGGCGAAGCGGGAGGAGAGACCCAGTACTTC. This sequence joins TRBV4-2 and TRBJ2-5; 9 nucleotides match TRBD2. The CDR3 has 16 amino acids. From germline, CDR1 is LGHNA and CDR2 YNFKEQ. With 1 base clipped from V and 4 bases from J, the junction kept 7 bases outside the gene matches.